Shown below are 8 T cell receptor beta chains from a single sample sequenced in a study of read filtering for tumor transcriptome and immune sequencing. The library was built from 400 ng RNA with molecular barcoded adaptors for alpha/delta and beta/gamma chains. Each CDR3 protein gets one entry after TCRdb re-called the reads with MiXCR. The repertoire holds about 130,000 distinct CDR3 sequences, about an eighth seen once, with 9.5% to 11% in the top ten. The sample comprised a population of CD138-negative cells sorted from bone marrow. The origin of the receptors is a donor at least 40 years old with multiple myeloma.

This clonotype showed up many times. The chain employs TRBV5-1 and TRBJ2-7; 9 nucleotides match TRBD1. Germline CDR1 reads SGHRS; CDR2 reads YFSETQ. CDR3 length: 14 residues. The junction had 2 bases not matched to a gene; V was cut back by 2 bases and J by 2 bases. The CDR3 nucleotides read TGCGCCAGCAGCTTTGGGACAGGGACCTACGAGCAGTACTTC. Translating gives CASSFGTGTYEQYF.

This clonotype was observed at least ten times. This chain connects TRBV6-5 to TRBJ2-1; 9 positions agree with TRBD1. The CDR3 spans 17 residues. Germline V gene data show CDR1 as MNHEY and CDR2 as SVGAGI. With V trimmed by 6 bases and J by 0 bases, 9 bases remained unmatched. The CDR3: CASSPQGTGSSYNEQFF. In DNA, the CDR3 is TGTGCCAGCAGCCCGCAGGGGACAGGGAGCTCCTACAATGAGCAGTTCTTC.

This clonotype showed up just a few times. The chain uses TRBV5-4 and TRBJ2-7; 7 nucleotides match TRBD2. V lost 3 bases, J lost 4 bases, and 10 bases stayed unmatched. Per germline, CDR1 SGHNT and CDR2 YYREEE (reference sequence). The CDR3 is 15 residues long. In DNA form, the CDR3 reads TGTGCCAGCAGCTCGTCTAGCGTGGGAGGGTACGAGCAGTACTTC. It encodes CASSSSSVGGYEQYF.

This clonotype has at least ten counts. The chain is built from TRBV9 and TRBJ2-5, with a weak D call TRBD1 (6 bases). CDR1 is SGDLS and CDR2 is YYNGEE in the germline V gene. V shed 0 bases and J shed 2 bases, with 11 bases lying between them. This CDR3 contains 15 residues. CDR3 coding DNA: TGTGCCAGCAGCGTAGCTGATACAGGGCAAGAGACCCAGTACTTC. As protein: CASSVADTGQETQYF.

This clonotype was counted ten times or more. The genes are TRBV6-2 or TRBV6-3 and TRBJ1-1; D call uncertain. The CDR3 extends over 12 amino acids. Germline CDR1 and CDR2: MNHEY and SVGEGT. Trimming cost V 6 bases and J 2 bases, with 7 bases left between them. CDR3 coding DNA: TGTGCCAGCAGAGGCCCAAACACTGAAGCTTTCTTT. Its translation is CASRGPNTEAFF.

Many counts were recorded for this clonotype. The J gene is TRBJ2-6, the V gene TRBV29-1; D uncertain. Trimming cost V 2 bases and J 1 base, with 6 bases left between them. Germline lookup yields CDR1 SQVTM and CDR2 ANQGSEA. The CDR3 has 14 amino acids. The CDR3 loop reads CSVEKGSGANVLTF. CDR3 DNA sequence: TGCAGCGTTGAAAAAGGGTCTGGGGCCAACGTCCTGACTTTC. Complete variable domain (other parts from reference TRBV29-1 and TRBJ2-6): SAVISQKPSRDICQRGTSLTIQCQVDSQVTMMFWYRQQPGQSLTLIATANQGSEATYESGFVIDKFPISRPNLTFSTLTVSNMSPEDSSIYLCSVEKGSGANVLTFGAGSRLTVL.

Remarks on this clonotype: Since a much larger clone is just one base distant, this may be a read error. The genes are TRBV24-1 and TRBJ2-2; D is undetermined. V lost 9 bases and J lost 4, with 8 bases in between. This CDR3 is 12 amino acids long. Per germline, CDR1 KGHDR and CDR2 SFDVKD. CDR3 protein: CATGLFTGELFF. In nucleotides, the CDR3 is TGTGCCACCGGTTTATTCACCGGGGAGCTGTTTTTT.

This clonotype has ten or more counts. The chain has TRBV11-2 and TRBJ2-3, with 8 nucleotides matching TRBD2. J gave up 1 base and V 5 bases, and 5 bases lay outside the gene matches. The germline gives CDR1 SGHAT, CDR2 FQNNGV. CDR3 length equals 15 residues. DNA for the CDR3: TGTGCCAGCAGCCCCACTAGCGGTGGCACAGATACGCAGTATTTT. Residues: CASSPTSGGTDTQYF.